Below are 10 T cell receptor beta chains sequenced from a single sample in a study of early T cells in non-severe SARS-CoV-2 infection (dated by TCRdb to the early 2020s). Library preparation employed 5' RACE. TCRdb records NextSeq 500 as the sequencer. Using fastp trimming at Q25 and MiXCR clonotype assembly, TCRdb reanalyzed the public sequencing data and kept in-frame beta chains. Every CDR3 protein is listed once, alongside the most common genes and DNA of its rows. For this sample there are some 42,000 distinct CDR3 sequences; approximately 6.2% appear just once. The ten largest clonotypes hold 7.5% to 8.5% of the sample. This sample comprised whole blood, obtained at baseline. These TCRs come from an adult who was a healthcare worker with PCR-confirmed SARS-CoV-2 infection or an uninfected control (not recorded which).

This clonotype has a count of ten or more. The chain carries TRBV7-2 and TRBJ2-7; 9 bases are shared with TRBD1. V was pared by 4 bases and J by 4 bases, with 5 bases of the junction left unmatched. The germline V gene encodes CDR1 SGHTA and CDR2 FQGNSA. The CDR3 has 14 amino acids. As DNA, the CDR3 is TGTGCCAGCAGCTCAACAGGGGGCGGGTACGAGCAGTACTTC. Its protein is CASSSTGGGYEQYF. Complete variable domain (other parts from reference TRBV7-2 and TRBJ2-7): GAGVSQSPSNKVTEKGKDVELRCDPISGHTALYWYRQSLGQGLEFLIYFQGNSAPDKSGLPSDRFSAERTGGSVSTLTIQRTQQEDSAVYLCASSSTGGGYEQYFGPGTRLTVT.

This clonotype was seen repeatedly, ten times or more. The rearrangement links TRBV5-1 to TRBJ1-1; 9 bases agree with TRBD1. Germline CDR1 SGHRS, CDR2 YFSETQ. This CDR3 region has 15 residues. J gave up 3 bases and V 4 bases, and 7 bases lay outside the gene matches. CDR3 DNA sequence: TGCGCCAGCAGCATCCCCGGACAGGGGTACACTGAAGCTTTCTTT. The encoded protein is CASSIPGQGYTEAFF.

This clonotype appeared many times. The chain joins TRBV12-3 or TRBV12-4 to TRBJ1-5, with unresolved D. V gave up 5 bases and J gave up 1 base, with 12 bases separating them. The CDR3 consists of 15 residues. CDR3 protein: CASSQDLYSNQPQHF. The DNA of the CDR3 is TGTGCCAGCAGTCAGGATTTATACAGCAATCAGCCCCAGCATTTT.

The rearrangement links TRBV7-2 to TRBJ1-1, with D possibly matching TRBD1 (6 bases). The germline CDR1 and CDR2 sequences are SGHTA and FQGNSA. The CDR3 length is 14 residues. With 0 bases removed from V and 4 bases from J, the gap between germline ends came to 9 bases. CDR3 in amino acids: CASSLAQGFTEAFF. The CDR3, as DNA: TGTGCCAGCAGCTTAGCCCAGGGGTTCACTGAAGCTTTCTTT.

The CDR3 DNA follows: TGTGCCAGCAGCTTATCTGGGGGCCAAGAGACCCAGTACTTC. As protein: CASSLSGGQETQYF. This chain connects TRBV5-5 to TRBJ2-5; perhaps D is TRBD1 or TRBD2 (5 bases each). With 2 bases removed from V and 1 base from J, the gap between germline ends came to 9 bases. The CDR3 spans 14 residues. Germline CDR1 reads SGHKS; CDR2 reads YYEKEE (reference sequence).

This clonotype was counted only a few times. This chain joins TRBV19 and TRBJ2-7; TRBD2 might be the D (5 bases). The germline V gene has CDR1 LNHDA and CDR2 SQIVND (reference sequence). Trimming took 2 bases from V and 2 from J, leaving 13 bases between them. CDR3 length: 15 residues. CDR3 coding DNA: TGTGCCAGTAGTATACCCGGGAAAGGACCCTACGAGCAGTACTTC. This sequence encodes CASSIPGKGPYEQYF.

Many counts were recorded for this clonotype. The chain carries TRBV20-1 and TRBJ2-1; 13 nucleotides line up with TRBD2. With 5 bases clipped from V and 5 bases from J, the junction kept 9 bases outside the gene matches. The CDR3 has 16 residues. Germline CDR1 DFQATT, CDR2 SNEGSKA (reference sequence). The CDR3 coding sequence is TGCAGTGCTGGACTAGCGGGGGCGCAGGGGAACAATGAGCAGTTCTTC. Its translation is CSAGLAGAQGNNEQFF.

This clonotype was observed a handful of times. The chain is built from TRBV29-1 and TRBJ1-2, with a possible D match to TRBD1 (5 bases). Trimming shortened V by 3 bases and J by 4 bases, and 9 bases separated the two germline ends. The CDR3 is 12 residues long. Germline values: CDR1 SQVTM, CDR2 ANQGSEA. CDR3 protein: CSVDETAYGYTF. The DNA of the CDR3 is TGCAGCGTTGACGAGACAGCCTATGGCTACACCTTC.

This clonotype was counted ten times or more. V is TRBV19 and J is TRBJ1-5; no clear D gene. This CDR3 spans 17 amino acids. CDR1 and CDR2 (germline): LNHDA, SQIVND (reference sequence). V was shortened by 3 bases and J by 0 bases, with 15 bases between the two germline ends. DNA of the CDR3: TGTGCCAGTAGTATGACGGCGACTACCTATAGCAATCAGCCCCAGCATTTT. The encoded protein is CASSMTATTYSNQPQHF.

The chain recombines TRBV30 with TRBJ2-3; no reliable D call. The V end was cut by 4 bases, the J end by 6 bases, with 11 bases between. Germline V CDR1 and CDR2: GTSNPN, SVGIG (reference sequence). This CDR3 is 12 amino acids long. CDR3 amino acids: CAWTSLVDTQYF. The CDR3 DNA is TGTGCCTGGACTTCCTTGGTGGATACGCAGTATTTT.